This TCR beta chain came from a study of T cells in Graves' hyperthyroidism and ophthalmopathy (dated by TCRdb to about 2019). For the study in its entirety: Peripheral blood samples were taken at initial diagnosis, before any treatment was given. A discovery cohort of fewer than 110 patients, about 44 with Graves' ophthalmopathy and about 58 with stable Graves' hyperthyroidism, was used to find distinguishing TCR V-J signatures. Whether ophthalmopathy could be predicted prospectively was tested in an independent validation cohort made up of under 20 hyperthyroidism patients plus 17 patients who later progressed to ophthalmopathy. The 95 to 100 discovery patients were divided at random into training and test sets in a 7:3 ratio. In addition, the study compared T-cell repertoires in thyroid tissue and in blood from about 6 Graves' hyperthyroidism patients. After sampling, hyperthyroidism patients received methimazole starting at 30 mg daily, and ophthalmopathy patients received high-dose intravenous methylprednisolone. TCR Vbeta CDR3 sequencing of roughly 140 peripheral blood samples (over 40 ophthalmopathy, 75 to 85 hyperthyroidism and roughly 17 progressor patients) is reported in the paper.

Spanning cysteine to phenylalanine, the CDR3 consists of 15 amino acids. Only CDR3 DNA is held: 45 bases, read in frame from base 1. The germline V gene supplies CDR1 KGHDR and CDR2 SFDVKD. Study-wide findings and limitations: In validation, the model predicted progression to ophthalmopathy with over 65% sensitivity and approximately 78% specificity, a median of 6.5 months before onset. A 13 V-J signature model separated ophthalmopathy from stable hyperthyroidism, with approximately 87% sensitivity and around 84% specificity in cross-validation and 80%/75% in testing. No statistical method was used to set the sample size in advance, and investigators knew the group allocation. Blood samples also contained most of the expanded thyroid clonotypes (frequency above 0.001), which suggests that blood repertoires may reflect thyroid immune responses.

Notes on this clonotype: Its antigen remains undetermined. Given a much more abundant clone one base away, this may be a read error.

Moderately to severely active disease, a Clinical Activity Score of at least 3, a NOSPECS grade of at least 4, and a duration under 3 months were present in ophthalmopathy patients. Any patient with an uncontrolled infection, another autoimmune disease, pregnancy or lactation was excluded. Diagnoses relied on clinical symptoms, serum thyroxine and TRAb, thyroid ultrasound and orbital computed tomography. Ficoll-Paque density gradient centrifugation was used to isolate PBMCs from approximately 10 ml of fresh peripheral blood. Trizol reagent was used to extract total RNA, and RNA quality was then checked on an Agilent 2100 Bioanalyzer. The TCR beta CDR3 regions were amplified from the RNA transcripts. For the first round of RT-PCR on the TCR CDR3, the HTBI primer set was used together with the Qiagen OneStep RT-PCR kit. Libraries were constructed in a second round of multiplex PCR, after which size selection and purification were performed. Sequencing of the libraries was done on an Illumina HiSeq2000 using paired-end 100 bp reads. Per the original workflow: SOAPnuke was used to process the raw data, with reads discarded if the reads contained adapters or uncalled bases, had a mean Phred below 15, or lacked an exact constant-primer or identifier match. COPE v1.2.5 was used to merge the high-quality paired reads, and each unique nucleotide sequence was defined as a clonotype. MiTCR v1.1 was used to align clonotypes to the IMGT TRBV, TRBD and TRBJ reference segments. Analysis was restricted to V-J combinations with a frequency above 0.0001, which covered 98% to 99.2% of repertoires. The TCS score was defined as F50 (clonal expansion) divided by E x V (chaos), with BLOSUM62-based TCRdist calculated between CDR3 peptides within each V-J. Welch's t-statistics and random forest reduced 450 to 600 V-J features to some 14, which were used in a naive Bayes classifier (R e1071). The public reads were reanalyzed by TCRdb: fastp trimming at Q25, MiXCR alignment, in-frame beta chains only. A single entry per CDR3 protein holds the most common genes and DNA from its merged rows. TCRdb, not the authors, supplied the V and J calls. In all, the sample holds hundreds of thousands of distinct CDR3 sequences, and roughly 14% of those were seen once. The ten largest clones represent about 13% of the sample.

This sequence was found in a man aged 18 to 30 with Graves' ophthalmopathy. The chain is encoded by TRBV24-1 joined to TRBJ2-7; TRBD1 lines up with 9 middle nucleotides. The last part of the DNA fits TRBJ2-1 better; the J call may be wrong. Sequencing input: blood. The DNA sequence reads TGTGCCACCAGTGACGACAGGGGGTCCCCCTACGAGCAGTTCTTC. This yields the protein CATSDDRGSPYEQFF.